These 4 T cell receptor beta chains came from one sample sequenced in a study of T cells of healthy individuals. TCRdb reprocessed the 5' RACE reads via MiXCR and lists one record per CDR3 protein. The profile shows nearly 100,000 distinct CDR3 sequences, roughly a sixth of them singletons. These receptor sequences come from a human donor in good health.

Ten or more counts support this clonotype. V usage is TRBV20-1 and J usage is TRBJ2-1, with TRBD2 matching over 12 bases. This CDR3 is 18 amino acids long. The germline V gene has CDR1 DFQATT and CDR2 SNEGSKA (reference sequence). V dropped 1 base and J dropped 1; count of bases not matched to a gene: 8. The CDR3: CSARGASGGARSYNEQFF. The CDR3 DNA reads as TGCAGTGCTAGAGGCGCTAGCGGGGGGGCCCGGTCCTACAATGAGCAGTTCTTC.

This clonotype was found a few times. This sequence joins TRBV4-1 and TRBJ2-1; D perhaps matches TRBD2 (5 bases). Trimming stripped 5 bases from V and 0 bases from J, with 11 bases between. The CDR3 totals 15 residues. Germline lookup yields CDR1 MGHRA and CDR2 YSYEKL. This CDR3 is CASSNSGSSYNEQFF. DNA for the CDR3: TGCGCCAGCAGCAACAGCGGAAGCTCCTACAATGAGCAGTTCTTC.

This clonotype has just a few counts. The chain couples TRBV11-3 to TRBJ2-1; tentatively, D is TRBD1 (6 bases). CDR1 and CDR2 (germline): SGHNT, YENEEA. The germline V and J ends were trimmed by 5 bases and 4 bases, with 9 bases remaining between them. The CDR3 loop spans 13 amino acids. CDR3 sequence reads: CASSLGQYNEQFF. DNA for the CDR3: TGTGCCAGCAGCCTGGGACAATACAATGAGCAGTTCTTC.

This clonotype was seen ten or more times. The genes are TRBV9 and TRBJ2-1; tentative D call: TRBD2 (6 bases). From germline, CDR1 is SGDLS and CDR2 YYNGEE. This CDR3 is built from 16 residues. V lost 6 bases to trimming and J lost 0 bases, with 16 bases between them. CDR3 sequence: CASTLGGGSSYNEQFF. The CDR3 region has the DNA TGTGCCAGCACCCTAGGTGGGGGGAGCTCCTACAATGAGCAGTTCTTC.